This T cell receptor (beta chain) is drawn from a study of blood T cell repertoires in COVID-19. CDR3 length: 15 residues. V lost 3 bases to trimming and J lost 2 bases; unmatched junction nucleotides: 2. Germline-derived CDR1 and CDR2 are SEHNR and FQNEAQ (reference sequence). Original methodology: Estimation of nucleated cell counts was performed using reference gene primer amplification. Data came from immunoSEQ multiplex PCR; TCRdb stores just in-frame clones and leaves some out. V and J calls and clone size are those listed in that table; D and trimming were worked out from the DNA. Here the sample spans 90,000 to 150,000 clones, 70% to 80% being singletons.

This chain connects TRBV7-9 to TRBJ2-1, with 9 bases identical to TRBD2. This clonotype was sampled from a woman older than 75 with acute or convalescent COVID-19. Material for sequencing was peripheral blood. Here the CDR3 DNA reads TGTGCCAGCAGCTTCGGCGGGGGGGCCTACAATGAGCAGTTCTTC. It translates to CASSFGGGAYNEQFF.